This T cell receptor beta chain was found in a study of T cell changes during pregnancy in multiple sclerosis. TCRdb keeps only in-frame clones here, not all; method: immunoSEQ multiplex PCR. Of approximately 70,000 clones listed, roughly nine tenths were seen once; the top ten hold around 0.75%. The germline V gene encodes CDR1 GTSNPN and CDR2 SVGIG (reference sequence). The CDR3 length is 16 residues. Trimming removed 4 bases from V and 2 bases from J, with 18 bases in between. The chain uses TRBV30 and TRBJ1-5; a weak D match, TRBD1 (6 bases). This receptor was taken from a female donor in good health, enrolled as a control in a pregnancy study. The sequenced sample was peripheral blood, obtained in the third trimester of pregnancy. CDR3 sequence reads: CAWTLGGVWGNQPQHF. In DNA form, the CDR3 reads TGTGCCTGGACCTTAGGGGGGGTTTGGGGCAATCAGCCCCAGCATTTT.